Below, one T cell receptor (beta chain) is given with its context. Its antigen is not identified. This specimen belongs to a study of PD-1 blockade in mismatch repair-deficient tumors. The overall study: Patients had eleven to twelve mismatch repair-deficient cancer types, all previously treated and progressing. Study-level points and caveats: After pembrolizumab, tumor-resident clones rose rapidly, then generally contracted before radiologic responses.

Every patient had mismatch repair deficiency by PCR or immunohistochemistry. TCRs were sequenced from three patients responding to pembrolizumab. Sequencing was performed with immunoSEQ multiplex PCR; in TCRdb, only in-frame clones are kept and a portion is missing. The sample includes 80,000 to 130,000 clones, 82% of them seen just once. Trimming cost V 8 bases and J 0 bases, with 7 bases left between them. The CDR3 is 12 amino acids. The germline V gene has CDR1 LNHDA and CDR2 SQIVND (reference sequence). This chain connects TRBV19 to TRBJ1-1; TRBD1 might be the D (6 bases). The sample in question was peripheral blood, obtained about eight months after starting pembrolizumab. The source of this sequence is an adult with mismatch repair-deficient cancer. The CDR3 nucleotides are TGTGCCAGTGGACAGTTGAACACTGAAGCTTTCTTT. This translates into CASGQLNTEAFF.